This T cell receptor (beta chain) was identified in a study of beta chain features in type 1 diabetes. Study-wide results and caveats: Shortening that was moderate but significant affected the TCRB CDR3s of Type 1 diabetes patients in all four CD4+ subsets.

There are 15 residues in the CDR3. Germline CDR1 and CDR2: SGDLS and YYNGEE. The germline V and J ends were trimmed by 3 bases and 0 bases, with 10 bases remaining between them. Since all of the isolated RNA was reverse transcribed, expressed TCRB transcripts were what got sequenced. Repertoires were generated with immunoSEQ multiplex PCR, while TCRdb's copy carries only in-frame clones and drops some. The sample carries some 270,000 clones, roughly 13% recorded once. It was one heparinised blood draw, averaging around 120 mL, that each donor gave. Stem cell-like memory, regulatory, central memory and naive CD4+ cells were sorted via CD45RO/CCR7/CD25/CD127/CD95/CD27. The sample holds a few counts of this clone. Its antigen is undetermined.

Specimen: naive CD4+ T cells from blood. The clonotype was recovered from a woman in her thirties or forties in good health. The rearrangement links TRBV9 to TRBJ2-1, with D possibly matching TRBD1 (6 bases). The CDR3 loop is CASSGGQSSYNEQFF. CDR3 in DNA: TGTGCCAGCAGCGGAGGACAGAGCTCCTACAATGAGCAGTTCTTC.